The source of this T cell receptor beta chain is a study of T cells expressing NK-cell markers. Study overall: The TCR beta repertoires originated in sorted CD3+CD56+NKG2C+, CD3+CD56+NKG2C- and CD3+CD56-NKG2C+ T cells.

TCRdb re-called the 5' RACE reads and gives one entry per CDR3 protein, without DNA. The record lists some 500,000 distinct CDR3 sequences, of which the ten most abundant hold roughly 1.4%. CDR1 is SGHRS and CDR2 is YFSETQ in the germline V gene. CDR3 length: 15 amino acids. What was sequenced was blood T cells: a sorted CD56 or NKG2C T cell subset, CD4+ or CD8+ T cells, or bulk PBMC T cells (not recorded which). The chain links TRBV5-1 to TRBJ1-5. The sequence was collected from a woman between 45 and 65 years old in good health. The CDR3 loop reads CASSHGGLGNQPQHF.